The source of this TCR beta chain is a study of identical twins. Regarding the study as a whole: Shared out-of-frame alpha sequences (those common to twins) showed excess low generation probability. The more abundant beta clonotypes in cord blood had fewer insertions, and memory repertoires did not show this.

TCRdb re-called the 5' RACE reads through MiXCR, storing one row per CDR3 protein. Of around 370,000 distinct CDR3 sequences listed, 9% to 10% are singletons. The donors were all healthy and Caucasian. CDR1 SGDLS and CDR2 YYNGEE come from the germline V gene. The CDR3 sequence is 15 residues long. V was cut by 5 bases and J by 5 bases, with 16 bases left in between. To note about this clonotype: As yet, its antigen is unknown.

The sequence was obtained from a woman between 45 and 65 years old in good health. The sample taken for sequencing was naive T cells sorted from blood. The chain uses TRBV9 and TRBJ2-2; the D call may be TRBD1 or TRBD2 (7 bases each). The CDR3 DNA is TGTGCCAGCAGTGATGGCAGGGGGGGAACCGGGGAGCTGTTTTTT. Its protein is CASSDGRGGTGELFF.